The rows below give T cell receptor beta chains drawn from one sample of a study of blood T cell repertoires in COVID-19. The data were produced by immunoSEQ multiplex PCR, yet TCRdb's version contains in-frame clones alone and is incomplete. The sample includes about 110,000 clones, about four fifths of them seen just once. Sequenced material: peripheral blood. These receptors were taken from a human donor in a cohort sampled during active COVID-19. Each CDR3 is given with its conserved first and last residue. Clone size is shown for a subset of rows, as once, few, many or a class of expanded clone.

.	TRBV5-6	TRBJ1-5	CASSPRSSGGNQPQHF
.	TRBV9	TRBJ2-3	CASSKGLAGNGWADTQYF
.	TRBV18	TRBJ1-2	CASSTGTGNYGYTF
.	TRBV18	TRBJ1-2	CASSMGTGGVYGYTF
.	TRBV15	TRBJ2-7	CATSRGGSTGEQYF
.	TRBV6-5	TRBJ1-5	CASTEREGGNQPQHF
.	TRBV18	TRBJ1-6	CASSPGTDSPLHF
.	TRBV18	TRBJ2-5	CASSPPGLAGTTAGETQYF
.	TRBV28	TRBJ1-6	CASSFRTGNSYNSPLHF
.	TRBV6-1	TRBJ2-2	CASSGETSGRSGELFF
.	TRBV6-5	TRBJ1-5	CASRLTSQGSQPQHF
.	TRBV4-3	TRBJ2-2	CASSRGTSGWNTGELFF
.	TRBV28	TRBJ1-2	CASSWTGNYGYTF
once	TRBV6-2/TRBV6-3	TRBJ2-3	CASSYWREKQYF
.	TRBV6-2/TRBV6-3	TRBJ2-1	CASSYSTGVYNEQFF
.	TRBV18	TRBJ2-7	CASSPGTGTGLVEQYF
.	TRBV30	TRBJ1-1	CAWSSQGNTEAFF
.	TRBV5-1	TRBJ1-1	CASSEQGQSGTEAFF
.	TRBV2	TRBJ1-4	CASSGALNEKLFF
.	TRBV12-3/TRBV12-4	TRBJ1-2	CASSLDRVEGYTF
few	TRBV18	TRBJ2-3	CASSPSGTDLTDTQYF
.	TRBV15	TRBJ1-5	CATSRGAGVRNQPQHF
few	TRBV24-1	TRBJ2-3	CATMARSGTMSQYF
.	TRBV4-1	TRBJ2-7	CASSQPTSGYEQYF
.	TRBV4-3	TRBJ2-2	CASSQEGLVRTGNTGELFF
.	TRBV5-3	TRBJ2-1	CARSLEGGRAPEQFF
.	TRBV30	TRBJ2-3	CAWSVKGAGLGTDTQYF
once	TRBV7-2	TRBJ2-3	CASSKRESADTQYF
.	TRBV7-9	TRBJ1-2	CASSPDSRYGYTF
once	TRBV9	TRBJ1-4	CASSARGTTNEKLFF
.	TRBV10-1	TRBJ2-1	CASSPGTVGNEQFF
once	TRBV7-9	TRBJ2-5	CASSLRQGGETQYF
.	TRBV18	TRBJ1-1	CASSPSVTGVGLTFF
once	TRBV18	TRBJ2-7	CASSPGLLFGEQYF
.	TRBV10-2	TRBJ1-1	CASRMVGRRNTEAFF
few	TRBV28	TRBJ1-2	CASSTTGVNYGYTF